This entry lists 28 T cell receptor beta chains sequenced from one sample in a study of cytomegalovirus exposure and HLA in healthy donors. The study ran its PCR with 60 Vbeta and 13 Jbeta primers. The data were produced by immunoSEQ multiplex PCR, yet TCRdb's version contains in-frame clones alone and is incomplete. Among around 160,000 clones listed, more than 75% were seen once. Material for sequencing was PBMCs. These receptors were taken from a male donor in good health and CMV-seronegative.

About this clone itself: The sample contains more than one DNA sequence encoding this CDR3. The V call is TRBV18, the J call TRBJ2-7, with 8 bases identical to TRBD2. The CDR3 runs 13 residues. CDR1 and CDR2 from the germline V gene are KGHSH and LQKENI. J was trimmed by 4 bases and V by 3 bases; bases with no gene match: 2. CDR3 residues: CASSPASGYEQYF. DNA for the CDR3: TGTGCCAGCTCACCCGCTAGCGGGTACGAGCAGTACTTC.

For the CDR3, the DNA is TGTGCCAGCAGCGGGAGCGGGGCCTACAATGAGCAGTTCTTC. It encodes CASSGSGAYNEQFF. The rearrangement joins TRBV7-2 to TRBJ2-1; TRBD2 matches 7 bases. CDR1 is SGHTA and CDR2 is FQGNSA in the germline V gene. The CDR3 has 14 amino acids. V lost 5 bases to trimming and J lost 2 bases; unmatched junction nucleotides: 3.

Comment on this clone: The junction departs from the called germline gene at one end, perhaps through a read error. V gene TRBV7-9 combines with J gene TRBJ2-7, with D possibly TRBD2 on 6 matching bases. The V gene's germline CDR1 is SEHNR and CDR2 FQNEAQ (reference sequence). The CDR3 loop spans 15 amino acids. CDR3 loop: CSSSFSSGGPYEQYF. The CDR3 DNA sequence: TGTTCCAGCAGCTTCTCCTCCGGGGGTCCCTACGAGCAGTACTTC. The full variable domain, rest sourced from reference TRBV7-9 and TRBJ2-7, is DTGVSQNPRHKITKRGQNVTFRCDPISEHNRLYWYRQTLGQGPEFLTYFQNEAQLEKSRLLSDRFSAERPKGSFSTLEIQRTEQGDSAMYLCSSSFSSGGPYEQYFGPGTRLTVT.

The CDR3 is CASSSRQGRNSPLHF. For the CDR3, the DNA is TGTGCCAGCAGCTCTCGACAGGGACGGAATTCACCCCTCCACTTT. The rearrangement uses TRBV7-9 and TRBJ1-6, with TRBD1 matching 7 bases. The CDR3 length is 15 residues. After removal of 4 bases from V and 7 bases from J, the junction contained 7 bases not matched to a gene. Germline V gene sequence: CDR1 SEHNR, CDR2 FQNEAQ (reference sequence).

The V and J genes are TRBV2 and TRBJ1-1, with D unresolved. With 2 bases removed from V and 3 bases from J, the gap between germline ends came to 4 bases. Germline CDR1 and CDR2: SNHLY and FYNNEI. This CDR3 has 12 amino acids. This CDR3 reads CASSERYTEAFF. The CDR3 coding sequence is TGTGCCAGCAGTGAACGGTACACTGAAGCTTTCTTT. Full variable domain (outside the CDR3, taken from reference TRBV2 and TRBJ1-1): EPEVTQTPSHQVTQMGQEVILRCVPISNHLYFYWYRQILGQKVEFLVSFYNNEISEKSEIFDDQFSVERPDGSNFTLKIRSTKLEDSAMYFCASSERYTEAFFGQGTRLTVV.

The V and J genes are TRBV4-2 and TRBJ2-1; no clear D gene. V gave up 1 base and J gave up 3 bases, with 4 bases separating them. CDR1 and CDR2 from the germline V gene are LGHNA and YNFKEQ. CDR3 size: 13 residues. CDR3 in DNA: TGTGCCAGCAGCCAAGCCGGCTACAATGAGCAGTTCTTC. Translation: CASSQAGYNEQFF.

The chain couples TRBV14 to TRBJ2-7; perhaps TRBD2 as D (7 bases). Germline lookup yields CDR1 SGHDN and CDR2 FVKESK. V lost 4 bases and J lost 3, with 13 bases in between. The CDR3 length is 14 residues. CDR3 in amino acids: CASSPMGGHYEQYF. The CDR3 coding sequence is TGTGCCAGCAGCCCGATGGGGGGGCACTACGAGCAGTACTTC.

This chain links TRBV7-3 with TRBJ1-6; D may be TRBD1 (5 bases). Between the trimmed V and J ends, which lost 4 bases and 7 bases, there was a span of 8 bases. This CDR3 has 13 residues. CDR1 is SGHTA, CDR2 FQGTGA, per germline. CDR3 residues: CASSSDTNSPLHF. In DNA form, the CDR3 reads TGTGCCAGCAGCTCGGACACCAATTCACCCCTCCACTTT.

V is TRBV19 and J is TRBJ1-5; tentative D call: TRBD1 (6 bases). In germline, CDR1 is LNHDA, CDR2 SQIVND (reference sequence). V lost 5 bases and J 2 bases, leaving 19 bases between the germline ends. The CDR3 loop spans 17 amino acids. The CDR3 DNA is TGTGCCAGTAGTTTCGACAGGCCCCCTCGGGGCAATCAGCCCCAGCATTTT. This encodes CASSFDRPPRGNQPQHF.

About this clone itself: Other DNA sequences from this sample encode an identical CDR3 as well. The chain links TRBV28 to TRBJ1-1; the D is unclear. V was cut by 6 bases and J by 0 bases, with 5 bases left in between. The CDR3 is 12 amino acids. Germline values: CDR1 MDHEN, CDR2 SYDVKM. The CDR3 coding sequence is TGTGCCAGCAGCTCAGTGAACACTGAAGCTTTCTTT. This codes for CASSSVNTEAFF.

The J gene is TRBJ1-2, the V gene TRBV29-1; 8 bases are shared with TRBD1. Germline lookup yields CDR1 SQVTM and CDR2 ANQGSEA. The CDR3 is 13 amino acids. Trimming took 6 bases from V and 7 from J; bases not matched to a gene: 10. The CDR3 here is CSVNIDRGPGYTF. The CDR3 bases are TGCAGCGTGAACATCGACAGGGGCCCTGGCTACACCTTC.

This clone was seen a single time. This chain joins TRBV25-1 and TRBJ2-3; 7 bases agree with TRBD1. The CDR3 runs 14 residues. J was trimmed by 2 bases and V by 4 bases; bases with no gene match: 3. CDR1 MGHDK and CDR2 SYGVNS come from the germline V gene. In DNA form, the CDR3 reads TGTGCCAGCAGTGGGGGGACAGCCACAGATACGCAGTATTTT. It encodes CASSGGTATDTQYF. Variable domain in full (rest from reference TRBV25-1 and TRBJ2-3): EADIYQTPRYLVIGTGKKITLECSQTMGHDKMYWYQQDPGMELHLIHYSYGVNSTEKGDLSSESTVSRIRTEHFPLTLESARPSHTSQYLCASSGGTATDTQYFGPGTRLTVL.

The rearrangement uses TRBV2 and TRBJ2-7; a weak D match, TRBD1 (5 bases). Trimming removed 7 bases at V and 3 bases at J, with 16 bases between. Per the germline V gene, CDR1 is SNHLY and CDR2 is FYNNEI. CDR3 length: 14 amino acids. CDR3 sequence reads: CASKVTVLVYEQYF. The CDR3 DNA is TGTGCCAGCAAAGTGACAGTCTTGGTCTACGAGCAGTACTTC.

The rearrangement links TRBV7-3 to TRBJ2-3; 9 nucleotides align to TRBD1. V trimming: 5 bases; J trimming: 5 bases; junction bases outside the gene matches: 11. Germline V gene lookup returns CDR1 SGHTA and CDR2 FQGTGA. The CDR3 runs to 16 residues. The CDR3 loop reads CASSKRGQGTGDTQYF. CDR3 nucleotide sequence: TGTGCCAGCAGCAAACGCGGACAGGGGACCGGAGATACGCAGTATTTT.

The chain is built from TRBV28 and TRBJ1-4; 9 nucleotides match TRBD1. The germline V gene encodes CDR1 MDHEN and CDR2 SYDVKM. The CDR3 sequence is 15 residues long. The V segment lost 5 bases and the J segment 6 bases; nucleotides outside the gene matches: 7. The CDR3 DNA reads TGTGCCAGCAGTCCCCCGGGACAGGGCGATGAAAAACTGTTTTTT. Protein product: CASSPPGQGDEKLFF. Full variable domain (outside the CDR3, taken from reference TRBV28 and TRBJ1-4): DVKVTQSSRYLVKRTGEKVFLECVQDMDHENMFWYRQDPGLGLRLIYFSYDVKMKEKGDIPEGYSVSREKKERFSLILESASTNQTSMYLCASSPPGQGDEKLFFGSGTQLSVL.

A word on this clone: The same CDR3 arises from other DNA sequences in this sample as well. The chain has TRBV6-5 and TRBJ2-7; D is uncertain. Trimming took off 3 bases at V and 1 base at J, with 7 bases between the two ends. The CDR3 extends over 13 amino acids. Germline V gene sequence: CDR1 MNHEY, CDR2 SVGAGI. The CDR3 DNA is TGTGCCAGCAGTTATGGCACATCCTACGAGCAGTACTTC. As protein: CASSYGTSYEQYF.

The CDR3 nucleotides read TGTGCCAGTACGTTTAAACCGGGACAGGGGGCAAGTGAGCAGTTCTTC. This encodes CASTFKPGQGASEQFF. The chain carries TRBV2 and TRBJ2-1; TRBD1 agrees at 12 bases. Germline V gene data show CDR1 as SNHLY and CDR2 as FYNNEI. This CDR3 has 16 amino acids. V was pared by 9 bases and J by 9 bases, with 15 bases of the junction left unmatched.

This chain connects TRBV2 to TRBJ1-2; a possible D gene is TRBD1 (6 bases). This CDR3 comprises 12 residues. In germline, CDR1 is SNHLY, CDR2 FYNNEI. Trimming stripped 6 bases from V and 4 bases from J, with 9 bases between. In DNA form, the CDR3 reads TGTGCCAGCAGAGGGACAATCTATGGCTACACCTTC. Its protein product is CASRGTIYGYTF.

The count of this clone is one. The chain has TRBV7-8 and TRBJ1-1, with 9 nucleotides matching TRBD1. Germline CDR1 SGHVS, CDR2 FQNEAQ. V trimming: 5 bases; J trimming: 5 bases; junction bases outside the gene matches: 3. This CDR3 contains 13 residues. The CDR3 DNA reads TGTGCCAGCAGCCTCGGACAGGGGACTGAAGCTTTCTTT. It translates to CASSLGQGTEAFF.

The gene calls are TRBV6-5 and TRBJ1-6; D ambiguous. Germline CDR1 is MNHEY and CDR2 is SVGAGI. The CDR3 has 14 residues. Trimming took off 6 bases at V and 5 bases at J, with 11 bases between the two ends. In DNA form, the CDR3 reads TGTGCCAGCAGCTCCCTCGGGAATAATTCACCCCTCCACTTT. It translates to CASSSLGNNSPLHF.

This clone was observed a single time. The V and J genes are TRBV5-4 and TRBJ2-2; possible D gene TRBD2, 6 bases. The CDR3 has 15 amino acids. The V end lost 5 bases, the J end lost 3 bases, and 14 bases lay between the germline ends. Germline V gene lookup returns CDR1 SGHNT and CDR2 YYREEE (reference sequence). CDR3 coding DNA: TGTGCCAGCAGTTCGGGGAGCGGGTACACCGGGGAGCTGTTTTTT. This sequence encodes CASSSGSGYTGELFF.

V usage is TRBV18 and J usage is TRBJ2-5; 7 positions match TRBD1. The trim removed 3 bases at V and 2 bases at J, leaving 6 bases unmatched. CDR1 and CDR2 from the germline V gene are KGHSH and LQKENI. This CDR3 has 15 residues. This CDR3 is CASSPNGQVQETQYF. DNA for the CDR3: TGTGCCAGCTCACCCAACGGACAGGTACAAGAGACCCAGTACTTC.

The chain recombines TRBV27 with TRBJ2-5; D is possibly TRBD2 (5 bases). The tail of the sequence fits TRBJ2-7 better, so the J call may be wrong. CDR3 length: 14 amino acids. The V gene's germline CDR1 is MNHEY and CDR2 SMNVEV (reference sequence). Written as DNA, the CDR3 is TGTGCCAGCAGTTTTTCGGGGTTTCCCTACGAGCAGTACTTC. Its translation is CASSFSGFPYEQYF.

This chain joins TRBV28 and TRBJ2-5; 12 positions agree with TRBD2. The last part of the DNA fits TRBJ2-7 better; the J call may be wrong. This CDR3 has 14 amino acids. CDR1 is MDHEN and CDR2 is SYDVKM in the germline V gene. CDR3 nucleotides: TGTGCCAGCAGTTTACTAGCGGGAGGGTACGAGCAGTACTTC. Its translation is CASSLLAGGYEQYF.

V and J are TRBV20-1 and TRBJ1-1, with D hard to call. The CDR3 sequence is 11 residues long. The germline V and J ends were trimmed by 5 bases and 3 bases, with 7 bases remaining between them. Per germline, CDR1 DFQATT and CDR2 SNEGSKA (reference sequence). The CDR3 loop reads CSALYYTEAFF. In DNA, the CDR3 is TGCAGTGCTCTTTATTACACTGAAGCTTTCTTT.

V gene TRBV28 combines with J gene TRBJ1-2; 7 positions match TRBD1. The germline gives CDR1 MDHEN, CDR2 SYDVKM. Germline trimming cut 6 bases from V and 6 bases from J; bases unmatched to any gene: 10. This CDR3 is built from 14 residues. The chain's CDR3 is CASSLTGMLNGYTF. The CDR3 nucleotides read TGTGCCAGCAGCCTGACAGGGATGTTGAATGGCTACACCTTC.

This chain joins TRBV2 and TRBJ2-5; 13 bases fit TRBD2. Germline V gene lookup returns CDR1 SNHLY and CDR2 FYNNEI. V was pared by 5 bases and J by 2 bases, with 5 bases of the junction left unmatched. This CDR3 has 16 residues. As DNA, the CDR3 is TGTGCCAGCAGTTGGGGACTAGCGGGGCCTCAAGAGACCCAGTACTTC. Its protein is CASSWGLAGPQETQYF.

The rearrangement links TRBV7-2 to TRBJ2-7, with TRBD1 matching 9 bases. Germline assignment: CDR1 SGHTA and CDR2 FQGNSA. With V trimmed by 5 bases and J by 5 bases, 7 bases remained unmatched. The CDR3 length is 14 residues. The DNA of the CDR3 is TGTGCCAGCAGCCGCCGGGACAGGGATAACGAGCAGTACTTC. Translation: CASSRRDRDNEQYF.